This T cell receptor (beta chain) stems from a study of OX40 agonist ivuxolimab in advanced cancers. About the full investigation: Ivuxolimab was an agonistic, fully human IgG2 monoclonal antibody directed against OX40 (CD134), a costimulatory receptor. Of the roughly 53 patients in dose escalation, some 20 had hepatocellular carcinoma, about 15 had melanoma, 9 had renal cell carcinoma and 9 had head and neck cancer. Intravenous ivuxolimab was administered to patients every 2 weeks at six dose levels: 0.01, 0.1, 0.3, 1.5, 3 and 10 mg/kg. Prior anti-PD-1, anti-PD-L1 or anti-CTLA-4 therapy was permitted, and about 40% of dose-escalation patients had received checkpoint inhibitors. Three dose-escalation patients achieved partial responses, one with hepatocellular carcinoma and two with cutaneous melanoma. The dose-escalation cohort was 80% to 90% male with a mean age of about 60 years, ranging from roughly 23 to 85. The paper covers the monotherapy dose-escalation part of the phase I ivuxolimab trial, which included N ≈ 50 patients. The point of sequencing TCRbeta in the periphery was to test whether ivuxolimab changed TCR sequence diversity and drove clonal T-cell expansion. Broad study findings and their caveats: Clonal expansion of both CD4+ and CD8+ blood T cells was observed from baseline to week 6 at doses 0.1 to 3.0 mg/kg. In the 0.1-3.0 mg/kg groups, partial responders had among the lowest normalized peripheral clonal expansion, particularly in CD8+ T cells. Which antigens the clonally expanded peripheral T cells were specific for was not determined. After ivuxolimab, expanded clones were on average more numerous among CD8+ T cells than among CD4+ T cells. Low levels of normalized T-cell clonal expansion were also seen in some patients who did not respond.

The CDR3, from cysteine to phenylalanine, totals 15 residues. Only CDR3 DNA is held: 45 bases, read in frame from base 1. V is cut back by 1 base and J by 4 bases, with 6 bases in the junction unmatched. According to the germline V gene, CDR1 reads MDHEN and CDR2 reads SYDVKM. This clone was observed once. This receptor's antigen is unknown. Per-base qualities were not stored, and no clone one base away is much larger. Genomic DNA was isolated from the sorted cells so that the TCRbeta CDR3 region could be sequenced. TCRbeta CDR3 regions were sequenced using the immunoSEQ Assay. TCRdb re-hosts the immuneACCESS table, in-frame sequences only. Its copies lack some clones; in the studies checked, an unresolved V gene accounts for under half of them, and the cause for the rest is not known. The sample records 74,000 or so clones, approximately 92% of which are singletons. 0.25% to 0.35% of the sample comes from the top ten.

The trial excluded patients who had a history of autoimmune disease or who were on systemic immunosuppression. Peripheral blood for TCR sequencing was drawn from every dose cohort at baseline, at cycle 4 day 1 and at cycle 7 day 1. The samples were taken from a phase I, first-in-human, multicenter, open-label dose-escalation trial of ivuxolimab. Adults with locally advanced or metastatic melanoma, renal cell carcinoma, hepatocellular carcinoma or head and neck squamous cell carcinoma were enrolled in the trial. Before TCR sequencing, CD4+ T cells and CD8+ T cells from peripheral blood were sorted into separate populations.

The TCR sequence derives from an adult with an advanced solid tumor such as melanoma, head and neck, liver or kidney cancer. The sample was CD4+ or CD8+ T cells sorted from blood, taken in a trial of the OX40 agonist ivuxolimab. The V gene is TRBV28 and the J gene is TRBJ1-1, with 7 bases matching TRBD1. The CDR3 amino acid sequence is: CASSLSLGGVTEAFF. The DNA sequence is TGTGCCAGCAGTTTATCTTTAGGGGGCGTCACTGAAGCTTTCTTT.